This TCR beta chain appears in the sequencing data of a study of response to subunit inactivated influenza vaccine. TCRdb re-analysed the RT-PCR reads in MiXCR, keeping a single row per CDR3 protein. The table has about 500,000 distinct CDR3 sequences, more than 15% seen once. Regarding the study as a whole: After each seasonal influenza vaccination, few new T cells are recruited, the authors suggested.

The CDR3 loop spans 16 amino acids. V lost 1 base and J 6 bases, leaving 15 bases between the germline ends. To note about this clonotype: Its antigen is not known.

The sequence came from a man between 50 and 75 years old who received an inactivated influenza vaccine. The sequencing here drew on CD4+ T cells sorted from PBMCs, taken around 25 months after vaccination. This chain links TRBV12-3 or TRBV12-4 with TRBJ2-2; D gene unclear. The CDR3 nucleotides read TGTGCCAGCAGTTTAGGCCCTTTACTTGCACCCGGGGAGCTGTTTTTT. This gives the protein CASSLGPLLAPGELFF.